The TCR beta chain described here comes from a study of control samples from healthy donors and cancer patients. Some clones are missing from TCRdb's copy, which holds only in-frame ones; the method was immunoSEQ multiplex PCR. Of tens of thousands of clones listed, approximately 84% are singletons. V lost 1 base and J 5 bases, leaving 20 bases between the germline ends. Germline CDR1 LGHDT, CDR2 YNNKEL (reference sequence). CDR3 size: 17 residues. This rearrangement joins TRBV3-1 (or the pseudogene TRBV3-2) to TRBJ2-5; D is unresolved. The sample comprised blood. This receptor was taken from a woman between 45 and 65 years old in good health. Written as DNA, the CDR3 is TGTGCCAGCAGCCAAGGAGCTATCTCGCAGACGTGGGAGACCCAGTACTTC. Encoded protein: CASSQGAISQTWETQYF.